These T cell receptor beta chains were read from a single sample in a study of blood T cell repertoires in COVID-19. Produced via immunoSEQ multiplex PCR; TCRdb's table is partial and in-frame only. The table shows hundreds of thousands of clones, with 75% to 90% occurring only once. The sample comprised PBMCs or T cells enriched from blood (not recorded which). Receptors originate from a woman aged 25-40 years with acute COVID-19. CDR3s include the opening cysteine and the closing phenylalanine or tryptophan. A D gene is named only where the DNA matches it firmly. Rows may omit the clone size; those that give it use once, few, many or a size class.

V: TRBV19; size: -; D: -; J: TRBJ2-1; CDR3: CASSPRDVNEQFF; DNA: TGTGCCAGTAGTCCACGGGATGTTAATGAGCAGTTCTTC
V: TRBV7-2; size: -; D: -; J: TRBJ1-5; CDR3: CASSLGQTTNQPQHF; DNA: TGTGCCAGCAGCTTAGGTCAGACAACCAATCAGCCCCAGCATTTT
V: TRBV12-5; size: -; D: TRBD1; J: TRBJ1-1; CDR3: CASEPPRQGNTEAFF; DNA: TGTGCTAGTGAACCTCCGAGACAGGGGAACACTGAAGCTTTCTTT
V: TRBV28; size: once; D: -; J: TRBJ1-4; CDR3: CASSVGGGAANEKLFF; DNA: TGTGCCAGCAGTGTGGGTGGGGGCGCGGCTAATGAAAAACTGTTTTTT
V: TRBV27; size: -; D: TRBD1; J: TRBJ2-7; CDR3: CASRHRDRPFEEQYF; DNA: TGTGCCAGCAGACACCGGGACAGGCCATTTGAAGAGCAGTACTTC
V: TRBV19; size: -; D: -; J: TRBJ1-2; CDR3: CASSGRPGHDLYGYTF; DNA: TGTGCCAGTAGCGGACGTCCGGGACACGATCTCTATGGCTACACCTTC
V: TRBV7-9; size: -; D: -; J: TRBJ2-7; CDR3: CASLGAGSYEQYF; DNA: TGTGCCAGCCTGGGGGCAGGGTCCTACGAGCAGTACTTC
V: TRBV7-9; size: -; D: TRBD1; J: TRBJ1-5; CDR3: CGIQGQQFNQPQHF; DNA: TGTGGCATACAGGGACAGCAATTCAATCAGCCCCAGCATTTT
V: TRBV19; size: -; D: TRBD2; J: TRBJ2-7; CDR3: CASSQAGDSYEQYF; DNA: TGTGCCAGTAGTCAAGCGGGGGACTCCTACGAGCAGTACTTC
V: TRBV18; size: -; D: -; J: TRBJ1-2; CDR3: CASSLRQPTNLNYGYTF; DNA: TGTGCCAGCTCTCTTAGACAACCCACCAACCTAAACTATGGCTACACCTTC
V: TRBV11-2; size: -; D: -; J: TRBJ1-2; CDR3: CASSLDLDSKVYGYTF; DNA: TGTGCCAGCAGCTTAGATCTTGACAGCAAAGTTTATGGCTACACCTTC
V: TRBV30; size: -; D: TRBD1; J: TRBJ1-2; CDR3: CAWSDGQAANYGYTF; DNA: TGTGCCTGGAGTGATGGACAGGCAGCTAACTATGGCTACACCTTC
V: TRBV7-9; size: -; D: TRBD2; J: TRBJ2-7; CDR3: CASSPSIAGVTEQYF; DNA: TGTGCCAGCAGCCCCTCAATAGCGGGAGTAACCGAGCAGTACTTC
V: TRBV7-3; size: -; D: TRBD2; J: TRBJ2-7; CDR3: CASSPTSGRYEQYF; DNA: TGTGCCAGCAGCCCCACTAGCGGGAGGTACGAGCAGTACTTC
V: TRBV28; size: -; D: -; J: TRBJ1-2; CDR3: CASGGGGAHYGYTF; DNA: TGTGCCAGCGGCGGGGGGGGCGCCCACTATGGCTACACCTTC
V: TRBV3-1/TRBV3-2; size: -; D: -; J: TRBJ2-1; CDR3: CASSQDAPTGSYNEQFF; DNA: TGTGCCAGCAGCCAAGATGCGCCGACGGGCTCCTACAATGAGCAGTTCTTC
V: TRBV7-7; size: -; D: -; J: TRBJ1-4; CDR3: CASSPGTTNEKLFF; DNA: TGTGCTAGCAGCCCAGGGACAACTAATGAAAAACTGTTTTTT
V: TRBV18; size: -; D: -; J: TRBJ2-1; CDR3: CASSPLLGGNEQFF; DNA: TGTGCCAGCTCACCTCTCCTCGGGGGCAATGAGCAGTTCTTC
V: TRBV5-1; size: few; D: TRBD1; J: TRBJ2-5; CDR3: CASSSQGAQGTQYF; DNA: TGCGCCAGCAGCTCACAGGGGGCTCAAGGGACCCAGTACTTC
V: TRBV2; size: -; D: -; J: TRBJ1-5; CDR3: CASSENQNQPQHF; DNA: TGTGCCAGCAGTGAAAACCAGAATCAGCCCCAGCATTTT
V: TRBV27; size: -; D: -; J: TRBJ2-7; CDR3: CASSSTRDNYEQYF; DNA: TGTGCCAGCAGTTCTACCCGGGACAACTACGAGCAGTACTTC
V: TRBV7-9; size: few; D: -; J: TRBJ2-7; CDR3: CASSLPTGGAYEQYF; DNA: TGTGCCAGCAGCTTACCAACGGGGGGCGCCTACGAGCAGTACTTC
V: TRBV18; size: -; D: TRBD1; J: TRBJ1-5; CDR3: CASSPGTDQPQHF; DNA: TGTGCCAGCTCACCCGGGACAGATCAGCCCCAGCATTTT
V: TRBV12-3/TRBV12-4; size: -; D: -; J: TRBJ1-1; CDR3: CASSLSGGAEAFF; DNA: TGTGCCAGCAGTTTATCCGGGGGTGCTGAAGCTTTCTTT
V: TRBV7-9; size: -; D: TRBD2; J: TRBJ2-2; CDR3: CASSPRTSGGFYTGELFF; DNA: TGTGCCAGCAGCCCGCGGACTAGCGGGGGTTTTTACACCGGGGAGCTGTTTTTT
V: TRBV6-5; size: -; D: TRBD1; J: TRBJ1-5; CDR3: CASNPAGGSQPQHF; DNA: TGTGCCAGCAACCCAGCAGGGGGCAGTCAGCCCCAGCATTTT
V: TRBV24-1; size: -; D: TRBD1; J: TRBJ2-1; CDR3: CATSDPTGGWGNEQFF; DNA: TGTGCCACCAGTGATCCGACAGGGGGCTGGGGCAATGAGCAGTTCTTC
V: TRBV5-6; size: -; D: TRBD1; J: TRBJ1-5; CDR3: CASSLGQGNSNQPQHF; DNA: TGTGCCAGCAGCTTGGGACAGGGCAATAGCAATCAGCCCCAGCATTTT
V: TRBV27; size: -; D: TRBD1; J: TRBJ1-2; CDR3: CASSLARTGTASGYGYTF; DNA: TGTGCCAGCAGTTTAGCGAGGACAGGGACTGCTAGTGGCTATGGCTACACCTTC
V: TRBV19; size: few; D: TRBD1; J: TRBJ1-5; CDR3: CASSPGTGGDQPQHF; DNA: TGTGCCAGTAGTCCCGGGACAGGGGGGGATCAGCCCCAGCATTTT
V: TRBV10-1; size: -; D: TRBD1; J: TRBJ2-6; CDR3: CASRPPGQGANVLTF; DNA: TGCGCCAGCAGGCCCCCGGGACAGGGGGCCAACGTCCTGACTTTC
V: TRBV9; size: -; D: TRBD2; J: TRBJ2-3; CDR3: CASSVAGETDTQYF; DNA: TGTGCCAGCAGCGTCGCGGGAGAAACAGATACGCAGTATTTT
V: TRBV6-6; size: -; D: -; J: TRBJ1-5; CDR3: CASSYGREQPQHF; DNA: TGTGCCAGCAGTTACGGCAGGGAACAGCCCCAGCATTTT
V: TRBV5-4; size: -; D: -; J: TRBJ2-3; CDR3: CASSSEGGVITDTQYF; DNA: TGTGCCAGCAGCTCAGAAGGAGGGGTAATCACAGATACGCAGTATTTT
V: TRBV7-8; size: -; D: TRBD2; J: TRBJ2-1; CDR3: CASSLLAGGANEQFF; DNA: TGTGCCAGCAGCTTATTAGCGGGAGGGGCTAATGAGCAGTTCTTC
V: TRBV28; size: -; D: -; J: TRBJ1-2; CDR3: CASSPPRDNYGYTF; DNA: TGTGCCAGCAGCCCCCCCCGGGATAACTATGGCTACACCTTC
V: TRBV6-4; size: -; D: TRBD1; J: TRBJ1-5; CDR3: CASSEGTEPNQPQHF; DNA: TGTGCCAGCAGCGAGGGGACAGAACCGAATCAGCCCCAGCATTTT
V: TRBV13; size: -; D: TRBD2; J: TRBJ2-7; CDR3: CASSLGVAGPYEQYF; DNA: TGTGCCAGCAGCTTAGGGGTAGCGGGACCCTACGAGCAGTACTTC
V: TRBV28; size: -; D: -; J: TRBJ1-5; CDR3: CASSRPYSRVNQPQHF; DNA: TGTGCCAGCAGTCGACCATACTCGAGGGTTAATCAGCCCCAGCATTTT
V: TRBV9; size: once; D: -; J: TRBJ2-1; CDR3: CASSDRDLDEQFF; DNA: TGTGCCAGCAGCGACAGGGATTTGGATGAGCAGTTCTTC
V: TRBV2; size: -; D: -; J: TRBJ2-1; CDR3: CASRAPGDEQFF; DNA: TGTGCCAGCAGAGCGCCTGGTGATGAGCAGTTCTTC
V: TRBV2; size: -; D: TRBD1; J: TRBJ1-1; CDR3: CASSPGNPNRGTEAFF; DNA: TGTGCCAGCAGCCCTGGTAACCCAAACAGGGGAACTGAAGCTTTCTTT
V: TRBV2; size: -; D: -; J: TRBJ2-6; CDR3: CASSGSGSTSGANVLTF; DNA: TGTGCCAGCAGTGGAAGCGGCAGTACCTCTGGGGCCAACGTCCTGACTTTC
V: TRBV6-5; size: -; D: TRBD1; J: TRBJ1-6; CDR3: CASRGDRDNSPLHF; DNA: TGTGCCAGCAGGGGGGACAGGGATAATTCACCCCTCCACTTT
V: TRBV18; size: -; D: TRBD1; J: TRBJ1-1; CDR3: CASAGGRVNTEAFF; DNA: TGTGCCAGCGCAGGGGGCAGGGTGAACACTGAAGCTTTCTTT
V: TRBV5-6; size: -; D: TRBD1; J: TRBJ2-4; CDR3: CASSLLAGGKNIQYF; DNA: TGTGCCAGCAGCTTGTTGGCAGGGGGCAAAAACATTCAGTACTTC